A single sample gave rise to the 10 T cell receptor beta chains below, sequenced in a study of blood T cell repertoires in COVID-19. Libraries were prepared by immunoSEQ multiplex PCR; TCRdb keeps only in-frame clonotypes and omits some of them. The sample has more than 55,000 clones, about 91% seen once. The specimen sequenced was peripheral blood. The origin of the receptors is a woman aged 70-85 years with acute or convalescent COVID-19.

This rearrangement joins TRBV7-9 to TRBJ1-1, with 11 bases that match TRBD1. Losses at the gene ends were 1 base for V and 10 bases for J; bases not matched to a gene: 2. Germline CDR1 is SEHNR and CDR2 is FQNEAQ (reference sequence). The CDR3 spans 13 residues. Here the CDR3 DNA reads TGTGCCAGCAGCTTAGAGGGACAGGGGGTAGCTTTCTTT. Translated: CASSLEGQGVAFF.

The chain employs TRBV7-3 and TRBJ2-3; no clear D. Trimming pared 5 bases from V and 0 bases from J, leaving 12 bases between. CDR3 length: 15 residues. Germline values: CDR1 SGHTA, CDR2 FQGTGA. CDR3 loop: CASSPLARSTDTQYF. The DNA for the CDR3 is TGTGCCAGCAGCCCTTTGGCACGAAGCACAGATACGCAGTATTTT.

Here the CDR3 DNA reads TGTGCCAGCAGAACTCAGGGTGCGGGCAATCAGCCCCAGCATTTT. As protein: CASRTQGAGNQPQHF. The chain combines TRBV28 with TRBJ1-5; tentative D call: TRBD1 (5 bases). Trimming took off 6 bases at V and 2 bases at J, with 14 bases between the two ends. Germline lookup yields CDR1 MDHEN and CDR2 SYDVKM. The CDR3 runs to 15 residues.

The chain couples TRBV19 to TRBJ2-5; D might be TRBD1 (5 bases). The V gene's germline CDR1 is LNHDA and CDR2 SQIVND (reference sequence). V shed 5 bases and J shed 3 bases, with 13 bases lying between them. The CDR3 contains 14 residues. The CDR3 nucleotides are TGTGCCAGTAGTGCCCTGGACACCAAAGAGACCCAGTACTTC. This gives the protein CASSALDTKETQYF.

The chain recombines TRBV4-3 with TRBJ2-3; a possible D gene is TRBD2 (6 bases). The ends were cut back, 2 bases at V and 0 bases at J, with 18 bases in the middle. Per germline, CDR1 LGHNA and CDR2 YSLEER. This CDR3 comprises 18 residues. Here the CDR3 DNA reads TGCGCCAGCAGCCAAACGTCCGGGACTCTCGATAGCACAGATACGCAGTATTTT. As protein: CASSQTSGTLDSTDTQYF.

Points on this clone: The sample holds other DNA sequences that translate to the same CDR3. The V call is TRBV29-1, the J call TRBJ1-1, with D unclear. Germline V CDR1 and CDR2: SQVTM, ANQGSEA. Trimming removed 4 bases from V and 4 bases from J, with 7 bases in between. The CDR3 extends over 11 amino acids. The CDR3 bases are TGCAGCGTTGGTGGAGGCACTGAAGCTTTCTTT. Translated: CSVGGGTEAFF.

The V call is TRBV11-2, the J call TRBJ2-7; TRBD1 aligns across 8 bases. J gave up 5 bases and V 1 base, and 10 bases lay outside the gene matches. Germline CDR1 reads SGHAT; CDR2 reads FQNNGV. The CDR3 runs 16 residues. CDR3: CASSLGVDRGEDEQYF. The DNA for the CDR3 is TGTGCCAGCAGCTTAGGAGTTGACAGGGGAGAGGACGAGCAGTACTTC.

This clone has only a few counts. One junction end disagrees with the germline gene, perhaps due to a read error. CDR3 region: CASERGQNTGELFF. CDR3 DNA: TGCGCCAGCGAGAGGGGGCAGAACACCGGGGAGCTGTTTTTT. V is TRBV2 and J is TRBJ2-2, with 7 bases that match TRBD1. Germline values: CDR1 SNHLY, CDR2 FYNNEI. The CDR3 runs to 14 residues.

The gene calls are TRBV7-3 and TRBJ2-1, with D uncertain. The germline V gene encodes CDR1 SGHTA and CDR2 FQGTGA. V lost 5 bases, J lost 9 bases, and 8 bases lay in between. CDR3 length equals 11 residues. CDR3 loop: CASSHFGEQFF. In DNA form, the CDR3 reads TGTGCCAGCAGCCACTTTGGTGAGCAGTTCTTC.

The chain combines TRBV6-1 with TRBJ1-4; D gene unclear. CDR1 and CDR2 (germline): MNHNS, SASEGT. Trimming pared 2 bases from V and 3 bases from J, leaving 10 bases between. CDR3 length: 15 amino acids. This chain's CDR3 is CASSERGIANEKLFF. Here the CDR3 DNA reads TGTGCCAGCAGTGAAAGAGGAATCGCTAATGAAAAACTGTTTTTT.